These 16 T cell receptor beta chains were sequenced from one sample in a study of T cells in tuberculosis. Data came from immunoSEQ multiplex PCR; TCRdb stores just in-frame clones and leaves some out. The sample shows more than 40,000 clones, around 94% of them seen only once. The sample was PBMCs. These receptors all come from a donor between 5 and 29 years old with latent tuberculosis or without tuberculosis infection. Some clones in this sample may be carry-over from other donors' samples.

The J gene is TRBJ2-7, the V gene TRBV9; 7 bases are shared with TRBD2. Germline V lookup: CDR1 SGDLS, CDR2 YYNGEE. The CDR3 length is 14 residues. Germline trimming cut 0 bases from V and 2 bases from J; bases unmatched to any gene: 2. The DNA of the CDR3 is TGTGCCAGCAGCGTAGCAGGACTAGCCTACGAGCAGTACTTC. This gives the protein CASSVAGLAYEQYF.

The chain carries TRBV15 and TRBJ1-1; D call uncertain. This CDR3 comprises 14 residues. V was pared by 5 bases and J by 0 bases, with 10 bases between. The germline V gene has CDR1 LNHNV and CDR2 YYDKDF (reference sequence). The DNA for the CDR3 is TGTGCCACCAGCGCCGGGGTATTGAACACTGAAGCTTTCTTT. It translates to CATSAGVLNTEAFF.

This clone showed up just a few times. This chain links TRBV4-2 with TRBJ2-2, with 7 bases lining up with TRBD2. This CDR3 is built from 15 residues. CDR1 and CDR2 from the germline V gene are LGHNA and YNFKEQ. Trimming at V came to 4 bases and at J to 1 base, leaving 3 bases not matched to a gene. CDR3 bases: TGTGCCAGCAGCCCACTAGCGAGGAACACCGGGGAGCTGTTTTTT. This encodes CASSPLARNTGELFF.

This rearrangement joins TRBV7-2 to TRBJ2-3, with 12 bases aligning to TRBD2. Germline CDR1 and CDR2: SGHTA and FQGNSA. V dropped 4 bases and J dropped 2; count of bases not matched to a gene: 4. CDR3 size: 16 residues. CDR3 in DNA: TGTGCCAGCAGCTCTAGCGGGAGGGCCGCCACAGATACGCAGTATTTT. Translation gives CASSSSGRAATDTQYF.

The chain carries TRBV4-2 and TRBJ2-1, with D possibly being TRBD1 (6 bases). Germline CDR1 LGHNA, CDR2 YNFKEQ. The CDR3 contains 18 residues. V was clipped by 0 bases and J by 0 bases, with 15 bases between them. The CDR3 loop is CASSQDVGHPSSYNEQFF. CDR3 sequence (DNA): TGTGCCAGCAGCCAAGATGTGGGACACCCTAGCTCCTACAATGAGCAGTTCTTC.

The rearrangement links TRBV4-1 to TRBJ2-7; 7 bases map to TRBD1. Germline values: CDR1 MGHRA, CDR2 YSYEKL. The CDR3 is 16 residues long. With V trimmed by 1 base and J by 3 bases, 9 bases remained unmatched. The CDR3 region has the DNA TGCGCCAGCAGCCAAGTCCTAAGGGACAGAAGCTACGAGCAGTACTTC. Its protein product is CASSQVLRDRSYEQYF.

This chain uses TRBV6-5 with TRBJ1-1, with TRBD1 matching 10 bases. The CDR3 runs to 15 residues. Germline V CDR1 and CDR2: MNHEY, SVGAGI. V gave up 5 bases and J gave up 7 bases; unmatched junction bases: 10. The CDR3, as DNA: TGTGCCAGCAGTGGCCGGGACAGGGGATCTGGTGAAGCTTTCTTT. It codes for CASSGRDRGSGEAFF.

The chain has TRBV5-6 and TRBJ2-7, with D perhaps matching TRBD2 (6 bases). Between the trimmed V and J ends, which lost 4 bases and 5 bases, there was a span of 10 bases. Germline CDR1 SGHDT, CDR2 YYEEEE. This CDR3 region has 12 residues. CDR3 in DNA: TGTGCCAGCAGCCCCGGAGGGGACGAGCAGTACTTC. Its protein is CASSPGGDEQYF.

V is TRBV27 and J is TRBJ1-1, with TRBD1 matching over 11 bases. Germline V lookup: CDR1 MNHEY, CDR2 SMNVEV (reference sequence). V was pared by 2 bases and J by 0 bases, with 20 bases of the junction left unmatched. This CDR3 has 22 residues. In DNA form, the CDR3 reads TGTGCCAGCAGTTTAAGATATACCTTGACGGACAGGGGGCAATACATGAACACTGAAGCTTTCTTT. This sequence encodes CASSLRYTLTDRGQYMNTEAFF.

This clone was picked up a small number of times. The J gene is TRBJ2-3, the V gene TRBV9; the D is unclear. Deletions cut 2 bases from V and 2 bases from J, with 6 bases between. CDR3 size: 13 residues. Germline V gene sequence: CDR1 SGDLS, CDR2 YYNGEE. The CDR3 DNA is TGTGCCAGCAGCGTCCGGTTCACAGATACGCAGTATTTT. This sequence encodes CASSVRFTDTQYF.

The table lists this clone with a count of one. CDR3 amino acids: CASSRIQDRGHGYTF. CDR3 bases: TGTGCCAGCAGCAGGATCCAGGACAGGGGGCATGGCTACACCTTC. The chain has TRBV28 and TRBJ1-2; 11 positions agree with TRBD1. Looked up from germline, CDR1 is MDHEN and CDR2 is SYDVKM. The trim removed 6 bases at V and 6 bases at J, leaving 9 bases unmatched. CDR3 size: 15 residues.

The V gene is TRBV5-1, the J gene TRBJ2-1; 11 nucleotides line up with TRBD2. CDR1 SGHRS and CDR2 YFSETQ come from the germline V gene. V lost 4 bases to trimming and J lost 8 bases; unmatched junction nucleotides: 2. CDR3 size: 13 residues. CDR3 DNA: TGCGCCAGCAGCCAGGGACTAGCGGATGAGCAGTTCTTC. As protein: CASSQGLADEQFF.

V usage is TRBV5-5 and J usage is TRBJ2-5; TRBD2 matches at 14 bases. CDR1 is SGHKS, CDR2 YYEKEE, per germline (reference sequence). The J segment lost 1 base and the V segment lost 3 bases, leaving 14 bases of the junction unmatched. The CDR3 loop spans 20 amino acids. In DNA, the CDR3 is TGTGCCAGCAGCTATTTGCTACCGGGACTAGCGGGAGTTAGCCAAGAGACCCAGTACTTC. It codes for CASSYLLPGLAGVSQETQYF. Supplemented by reference TRBV5-5 and TRBJ2-5, the full variable domain reads DAGVTQSPTHLIKTRGQQVTLRCSPISGHKSVSWYQQVLGQGPQFIFQYYEKEERGRGNFPDRFSARQFPNYSSELNVNALLLGDSALYLCASSYLLPGLAGVSQETQYFGPGTRLLVL.

CDR3 sequence reads: CASSLWGTGGYEQYF. DNA for the CDR3: TGTGCCAGCAGTTTATGGGGGACAGGGGGCTACGAGCAGTACTTC. The rearrangement joins TRBV28 to TRBJ2-7; TRBD1 matches 11 bases. Germline CDR1 and CDR2: MDHEN and SYDVKM. The CDR3 totals 15 residues. V lost 0 bases to trimming and J lost 3 bases; unmatched junction nucleotides: 1.

This sequence joins TRBV2 and TRBJ1-5; maybe TRBD1 (6 bases). V was pared by 5 bases and J by 3 bases, with 11 bases between. The CDR3 has 14 amino acids. Germline V gene data show CDR1 as SNHLY and CDR2 as FYNNEI. Written as DNA, the CDR3 is TGTGCCAGCAGTTTAGGACAGATCAATCAGCCCCAGCATTTT. It codes for CASSLGQINQPQHF.

V usage is TRBV5-6 and J usage is TRBJ1-3; 7 nucleotides agree with TRBD1. This CDR3 has 16 amino acids. V lost 0 bases, J lost 4 bases, and 7 bases stayed unmatched. CDR1 SGHDT and CDR2 YYEEEE come from the germline V gene. The CDR3 loop is CASSLGTGARGNTIYF. CDR3 sequence (DNA): TGTGCCAGCAGCTTGGGTACAGGGGCTAGGGGAAACACCATATATTTT.